This TCR beta chain was identified during a study of blood T cell repertoires in COVID-19. Study-level information: There were acute and convalescent COVID-19 samples, and they came from the United States, Italy and Spain. The cDNA or gDNA used as material had been derived from T cells, B-cell-depleted T cells, or PBMCs.

Patients of the Seattle cohort, enrolled during active infection, were followed longitudinally. Source study methods: Scientists estimated how many nucleated cells there were by amplifying reference gene primers. The protocol was immunoSEQ multiplex PCR, while the TCRdb copy is restricted to in-frame clones and leaves out a portion. V and J calls and clone size are copied from that table; D and trimming were computed from the DNA. This sample carries roughly 460,000 clones, roughly 90% of them seen once, and the ten largest clones take approximately 0.92%. The germline V and J ends were trimmed by 3 bases and 6 bases, with 11 bases remaining between them. The CDR3 spans 14 residues. Looked up from germline, CDR1 is SEHNR and CDR2 is FQNEAQ (reference sequence).

The V and J genes are TRBV7-9 and TRBJ2-2; D is undetermined. The sequenced material came from peripheral blood. The clonotype was recovered from a man aged 18 to 35 with COVID-19, enrolled during active disease. CDR3 coding DNA: TGTGCCAGCAGCTTGCCGGTTGGAGCCGGGGAGCTGTTTTTT. Encoded protein: CASSLPVGAGELFF.